Shown below are 18 T cell receptor beta chains from a single sample sequenced in a study of early stage breast cancer tumors. TCRdb's table, derived via immunoSEQ multiplex PCR, lists solely in-frame clones and lacks some. The sample has fewer than 70,000 clones; around 80% are singletons. Material: blood. The source of these receptors is a person aged 35 to 50 with breast cancer.

The chain carries TRBV15 and TRBJ2-7; D is possibly TRBD2 (5 bases). Per the germline V gene, CDR1 is LNHNV and CDR2 is YYDKDF (reference sequence). This CDR3 contains 15 residues. V lost 0 bases, J lost 0 bases, and 9 bases lay in between. In nucleotides, the CDR3 is TGTGCCACCAGCAGAGATCTTAGCGACTCCTACGAGCAGTACTTC. Protein product: CATSRDLSDSYEQYF.

The chain has TRBV4-1 and TRBJ2-4; D may be TRBD2 (6 bases). CDR1 and CDR2 from the germline V gene are MGHRA and YSYEKL. The CDR3 length is 19 residues. V was pared by 1 base and J by 0 bases, with 19 bases between. The CDR3 is CASSQGWLRDSVAKNIQYF. In nucleotides, the CDR3 is TGCGCCAGCAGCCAAGGGTGGCTAAGGGACTCCGTAGCCAAAAACATTCAGTACTTC.

This rearrangement joins TRBV27 to TRBJ2-7; 11 nucleotides agree with TRBD2. There are 15 residues in the CDR3. Germline lookup yields CDR1 MNHEY and CDR2 SMNVEV (reference sequence). Unmatched junction bases numbered 11, after V lost 6 bases and J lost 7 bases. The CDR3 DNA sequence: TGTGCCAGCAGAACTAGCGGGAGAACGTATGGGGAGCAGTACTTC. It translates to CASRTSGRTYGEQYF.

This clone turned up a few times. The chain is built from TRBV5-6 and TRBJ1-1; no clear D gene. The CDR3 contains 13 residues. Trimming shortened V by 3 bases and J by 6 bases, and 12 bases separated the two germline ends. CDR1 is SGHDT and CDR2 is YYEEEE in the germline V gene. The CDR3: CASSSGFSAEAFF. The DNA for the CDR3 is TGTGCCAGCAGCTCGGGGTTTTCGGCTGAAGCTTTCTTT.

This chain joins TRBV5-5 and TRBJ2-1, with 7 positions matching TRBD2. The trim removed 0 bases at V and 0 bases at J, leaving 6 bases unmatched. The CDR3 sequence is 17 residues long. The germline gives CDR1 SGHKS, CDR2 YYEKEE (reference sequence). The CDR3 reads CASSLARGGSSYNEQFF. DNA for the CDR3: TGTGCCAGCAGCTTGGCTCGCGGGGGAAGCTCCTACAATGAGCAGTTCTTC.

This rearrangement joins TRBV29-1 to TRBJ2-5; no firm D call. V gave up 1 base and J gave up 6 bases, with 6 bases separating them. The germline gives CDR1 SQVTM, CDR2 ANQGSEA. CDR3 length: 11 residues. The CDR3 region has the DNA TGCAGCGTTGAAGTTTCGCAGACCCAGTACTTC. Amino acid sequence: CSVEVSQTQYF.

The V gene is TRBV6-6, the J gene TRBJ2-7; no definite D call. This CDR3 has 13 amino acids. Germline CDR1 and CDR2: MNHNY and SVGAGI (reference sequence). Trimming removed 0 bases from V and 2 bases from J, with 5 bases in between. The CDR3 sequence is CASSYSGTYEQYF. CDR3 DNA sequence: TGTGCCAGCAGTTACTCGGGTACCTACGAGCAGTACTTC.

The chain employs TRBV5-1 and TRBJ2-7; 10 nucleotides align to TRBD2. V shed 6 bases, J shed 4 bases, and the junction held 10 bases outside the gene matches. From germline, CDR1 is SGHRS and CDR2 YFSETQ. The CDR3 contains 15 residues. This CDR3 reads CASKIAGGHFYEQYF. The CDR3 nucleotides read TGCGCCAGCAAAATAGCGGGAGGCCACTTTTACGAGCAGTACTTC.

This clone was counted between two and nine times. The V gene is TRBV27, the J gene TRBJ2-7, with TRBD2 matching over 10 bases. Germline V gives CDR1 MNHEY, CDR2 SMNVEV (reference sequence). V was pared by 4 bases and J by 1 base, with 4 bases of the junction left unmatched. The CDR3 consists of 15 residues. The CDR3, as DNA: TGTGCCAGCAGTTACGCTAGCGGGAGATCCTACGAGCAGTACTTC. It yields the protein CASSYASGRSYEQYF.

This clone was detected a few times. The chain carries TRBV4-2 and TRBJ2-2; no reliable D call. Trimming took off 2 bases at V and 0 bases at J, with 1 base between the two ends. The germline CDR1 and CDR2 sequences are LGHNA and YNFKEQ. This CDR3 spans 13 amino acids. In nucleotides, the CDR3 is TGTGCCAGCAGCCAATCGAACACCGGGGAGCTGTTTTTT. Translating gives CASSQSNTGELFF.

The rearrangement uses TRBV5-4 and TRBJ2-3; 10 nucleotides match TRBD2. The ends lost 3 bases at V and 5 bases at J; junction bases unmatched: 9. The CDR3 has 16 amino acids. Germline V gene lookup returns CDR1 SGHNT and CDR2 YYREEE (reference sequence). The CDR3 coding sequence is TGTGCCAGCAGCTCGCTCAGCGGGAGGGAGGGAGATACGCAGTATTTT. This translates into CASSSLSGREGDTQYF.

This chain connects TRBV2 to TRBJ2-3; D tentatively reads TRBD1 or TRBD2 (5 bases each). The CDR3 has 16 residues. Germline assignment: CDR1 SNHLY and CDR2 FYNNEI. Trimming removed 7 bases at V and 2 bases at J, with 19 bases between. The CDR3 coding sequence is TGTGCCAGCAAAGGGGAGCGAGACCAATTCACAGATACGCAGTATTTT. Protein product: CASKGERDQFTDTQYF.

The CDR3, as DNA: TGTGCCAGCCTGCCGAGACAGACAGATACGCAGTATTTT. It translates to CASLPRQTDTQYF. The chain is built from TRBV2 and TRBJ2-3; TRBD1 is a possible D gene (5 bases). Germline loops: CDR1 SNHLY, CDR2 FYNNEI. V was trimmed by 8 bases and J by 3 bases, leaving 12 bases between them. The CDR3 spans 13 residues. The full variable domain, in which reference TRBV2 and TRBJ2-3 provide the parts outside the CDR3, is EPEVTQTPSHQVTQMGQEVILRCVPISNHLYFYWYRQILGQKVEFLVSFYNNEISEKSEIFDDQFSVERPDGSNFTLKIRSTKLEDSAMYFCASLPRQTDTQYFGPGTRLTVL.

V is TRBV27 and J is TRBJ2-2, with 14 bases aligning to TRBD2. The V gene end was trimmed by 6 bases and the J gene end by 7 bases; junction bases not matched to a gene: 7. This CDR3 contains 16 residues. The germline V gene encodes CDR1 MNHEY and CDR2 SMNVEV (reference sequence). CDR3 nucleotides: TGTGCCAGCAGACTGGGACTAGCGGGAGCCCACGGGGAGCTGTTTTTT. Amino acids: CASRLGLAGAHGELFF.

The chain is built from TRBV2 and TRBJ2-5; tentatively, D is TRBD1 or TRBD2 (5 bases each). V was trimmed by 4 bases and J by 4 bases, leaving 13 bases between them. CDR1 SNHLY and CDR2 FYNNEI come from the germline V gene. The CDR3 covers 14 residues. The CDR3, as DNA: TGTGCCAGCAGTGTAAGAGGGGTGATAGAGACCCAGTACTTC. It yields the protein CASSVRGVIETQYF.

The genes are TRBV29-1 and TRBJ1-1; D remains unclear. Germline V gives CDR1 SQVTM, CDR2 ANQGSEA. V dropped 3 bases and J dropped 1 base, with 3 bases sitting between them. The CDR3 runs to 11 residues. CDR3 bases: TGCAGCGTTGACTCGAACACTGAAGCTTTCTTT. This gives the protein CSVDSNTEAFF.

This clone appeared a few times. The gene calls are TRBV28 and TRBJ1-1, with unresolved D. The germline CDR1 and CDR2 sequences are MDHEN and SYDVKM. Trimming pared 8 bases from V and 2 bases from J, leaving 3 bases between. The CDR3 runs to 10 residues. In DNA form, the CDR3 reads TGTGCCAGCCGCAACACTGAAGCTTTCTTT. It codes for CASRNTEAFF.

This rearrangement joins TRBV6-1 to TRBJ1-4; maybe TRBD1 (5 bases). The CDR3 has 15 amino acids. Germline assignment: CDR1 MNHNS and CDR2 SASEGT. V lost 6 bases to trimming and J lost 0 bases, with 11 bases between them. The CDR3 region is CASRGMGPTNEKLFF. CDR3 DNA sequence: TGTGCCAGCAGAGGCATGGGACCAACTAATGAAAAACTGTTTTTT.